This T cell receptor (beta chain) was obtained from a study of blood T cell repertoires in COVID-19. Study details: Sites in the United States, Italy and Spain provided acute and convalescent COVID-19 samples. Sample material is recorded as cDNA or gDNA derived from T cells, B-cell-depleted T cells, or PBMCs.

Original handling: It was from reference gene primer amplification that nucleated cell counts were estimated. TCRdb's table, derived via immunoSEQ multiplex PCR, lists solely in-frame clones and lacks some. V, J and clone size reflect that table, while D and trimming were determined from the DNA. The sample consists of some 160,000 clones, 76% of them appearing once. The specimen sequenced was peripheral blood. The receptor was derived from a man between 60 and 75 years old with acute or convalescent COVID-19.

The CDR3 loop is CASSLGFGATEAFF. The CDR3 DNA is TGCGCCAGCAGCTTGGGGTTTGGGGCCACTGAAGCTTTCTTT. The rearrangement joins TRBV5-1 to TRBJ1-1, with D perhaps TRBD1 (5 bases). The CDR3 loop spans 14 amino acids. Trimming took off 0 bases at V and 4 bases at J, with 10 bases between the two ends. Germline V gene data show CDR1 as SGHRS and CDR2 as YFSETQ.